This T cell receptor (beta chain) was documented in a study of T cells in Graves' hyperthyroidism and ophthalmopathy. TCR beta CDR3 sequences were amplified from RNA transcripts. With the HTBI primer set, the TCR CDR3 went through a first round of RT-PCR. TCRdb redid the calling of the multiplex PCR reads with MiXCR, one entry per CDR3 protein. The sample contains about 840,000 distinct CDR3 sequences, 38% of which appear only once. Per the germline V gene, CDR1 is MNHNS and CDR2 is SASEGT. V shed 6 bases and J shed 0 bases, with 9 bases lying between them. This CDR3 has 15 amino acids. The material sequenced was blood. The rearrangement links TRBV6-1 to TRBJ2-6; possibly TRBD1 for D (5 bases). This TCR came from a man aged 18 to 29 with Graves' hyperthyroidism. The CDR3 sequence: CASRRQLSGANVLTF. The CDR3 DNA sequence: TGTGCCAGCAGGAGACAGCTCTCTGGGGCCAACGTCCTGACTTTC.